What follows are 24 T cell receptor beta chains derived from one specimen sequenced in a study of T-cell memory formation after mild COVID-19. TCRdb recomputed calls from the 5' RACE reads with MiXCR, one row per CDR3 protein. The table records 13,000 or so distinct CDR3 sequences, about 14% of them present only once. The sequenced sample was PBMCs or a T cell subset sorted from them (not recorded which). All receptors come from a man in his late teens or twenties who had mild COVID-19 (a few samples of this study predate the infection). Cell type and time point are not known.

V usage is TRBV6-2 or TRBV6-3 and J usage is TRBJ1-1; D unresolved. V was cut by 6 bases and J by 0 bases, with 8 bases left in between. The CDR3 has 13 residues. In germline, CDR1 is MNHEY, CDR2 SVGEGT. Here the CDR3 reads CASRIIMNTEAFF. The DNA for the CDR3 is TGTGCCAGCAGGATAATTATGAACACTGAAGCTTTCTTT.

This clonotype showed up just a few times. This CDR3 reads CSASLRRNTGELFF. The CDR3 DNA reads as TGCAGTGCTAGCCTCAGGAGGAACACCGGGGAGCTGTTTTTT. The chain combines TRBV20-1 with TRBJ2-2, with D unresolved. V lost 3 bases and J lost 1, with 9 bases in between. The V gene's germline CDR1 is DFQATT and CDR2 SNEGSKA (reference sequence). The CDR3 length is 14 residues.

In this sample, this clonotype turned up a few times. The V gene is TRBV7-2, the J gene TRBJ1-2; 7 nucleotides match TRBD1. V shed 5 bases, J shed 4 bases, and the junction held 13 bases outside the gene matches. Germline V lookup: CDR1 SGHTA, CDR2 FQGNSA. This CDR3 has 16 amino acids. The CDR3 region is CASSATTGILRYGYTF. For the CDR3, the DNA is TGTGCCAGCAGCGCCACGACAGGGATCCTCCGCTATGGCTACACCTTC.

The V and J genes are TRBV27 and TRBJ1-6, with D possibly matching TRBD1 (5 bases). Per the germline V gene, CDR1 is MNHEY and CDR2 is SMNVEV (reference sequence). Trimming removed 0 bases at V and 14 bases at J, with 17 bases between. There are 15 residues in the CDR3. The CDR3 loop is CASSLSPGPTTTLHF. CDR3 coding DNA: TGTGCCAGCAGTTTATCGCCGGGACCAACAACCACCCTCCACTTT.

This clonotype has just a few counts. The V and J genes are TRBV6-4 and TRBJ1-2; no clear D gene. The CDR3 is 10 residues long. V lost 7 bases to trimming and J lost 8 bases, with 8 bases between them. Germline CDR1 is MRHNA and CDR2 is SNTAGT. In DNA form, the CDR3 reads TGTGCCAGCATTTTTCACGGCTACACCTTC. Amino acid sequence: CASIFHGYTF.

As to this clonotype: It may be a read error: a sequence one base away is much more abundant. The rearrangement joins TRBV7-3 to TRBJ2-2, with a possible D match to TRBD2 (5 bases). Trimming removed 6 bases at V and 5 bases at J, with 10 bases between. Germline V CDR1 and CDR2: SGHTA, FQGTGA. The CDR3 is 13 amino acids. CDR3 coding DNA: TGTGCCAGCAGAGACGGGGATACCGGGGAGCTGTTTTTT. Its protein is CASRDGDTGELFF.

This clonotype was recorded many times. The chain recombines TRBV21-1 with TRBJ1-2; the tabulated D call, TRBD1, remains unverified against the DNA. TRBV21-1 is a known pseudogene. The CDR3 has 14 residues. The CDR3 here is CASSKALAQGGYTF. The CDR3 bases are TGTGCCAGCAGCAAAGCCCTCGCCCAGGGTGGCTACACCTTC.

The table lists this clonotype with a few counts. The rearrangement joins TRBV6-6 to TRBJ2-3; TRBD2 might be the D (6 bases). The CDR3 consists of 15 residues. Germline CDR1 and CDR2: MNHNY and SVGAGI (reference sequence). The V gene lost 0 bases and the J gene lost 4 bases, with 11 bases spanning the gap. In DNA form, the CDR3 reads TGTGCCAGCAGTTACTCGGCATGGGGGGCAGATACGCAGTATTTT. Its translation: CASSYSAWGADTQYF.

Comment on this clonotype: The limits of the CDR3 on the DNA are not certain, so only TCRdb's listed CDR3 is given. The V call is TRBV10-1, the J call TRBJ2-2; the table gives TRBD1 as D, unverified against the DNA. Per the germline V gene, CDR1 is WNHNN and CDR2 is SYGVQD (reference sequence). A total of 14 residues make up the CDR3, ends included. CDR3 residues: CASSERDSPGSCFF.

The J gene is TRBJ1-2, the V gene TRBV9; D may be TRBD1 (5 bases). Trimming removed 0 bases from V and 1 base from J, with 7 bases in between. The length of the CDR3 is 14 residues. The V gene's germline CDR1 is SGDLS and CDR2 YYNGEE. This CDR3 reads CASSVGGGNYGYTF. The DNA of the CDR3 is TGTGCCAGCAGCGTAGGTGGGGGTAACTATGGCTACACCTTC.

This clonotype was seen many times. The V gene is TRBV7-3, the J gene TRBJ2-3; D ambiguous. V lost 4 bases and J 2 bases, leaving 7 bases between the germline ends. This CDR3 region has 13 residues. CDR1 is SGHTA and CDR2 is FQGTGA in the germline V gene. The CDR3 spells CASSSDPTDTQYF. As DNA, the CDR3 is TGTGCCAGCAGCTCGGACCCCACAGATACGCAGTATTTT.

This clonotype was observed at least ten times. The chain links TRBV6-5 to TRBJ2-2; TRBD2 matches 8 bases. From germline, CDR1 is MNHEY and CDR2 SVGAGI. The J segment lost 9 bases and the V segment lost 0 bases, leaving 9 bases of the junction unmatched. The CDR3 is made up of 16 amino acids. CDR3 sequence: CASSYSVNSGVRELFF. DNA of the CDR3: TGTGCCAGCAGTTACTCTGTGAATAGCGGGGTCCGGGAGCTGTTTTTT.

This clonotype was seen many times. The CDR3 loop reads CSVHEGGRGYEQYF. As DNA, the CDR3 is TGCAGCGTTCACGAGGGTGGTCGGGGCTACGAGCAGTACTTC. The chain combines TRBV29-1 with TRBJ2-7, with a weak D call TRBD2 (5 bases). Between the trimmed V and J ends, which lost 5 bases and 3 bases, there was a span of 17 bases. The germline V gene encodes CDR1 SQVTM and CDR2 ANQGSEA. The CDR3 is 14 residues long.

This clonotype was seen a handful of times. The rearrangement links TRBV20-1 to TRBJ2-3; D remains ambiguous. Trimming cost V 3 bases and J 2 bases, with 12 bases left between them. Per germline, CDR1 DFQATT and CDR2 SNEGSKA (reference sequence). The CDR3 runs 14 residues. The CDR3 region is CSASSRLSTDTQYF. The CDR3 DNA reads as TGCAGTGCTAGCTCTAGGCTGTCCACAGATACGCAGTATTTT.

This clonotype was seen ten or more times. The rearrangement joins TRBV6-5 to TRBJ1-5; D not resolved. V lost 2 bases to trimming and J lost 6 bases, with 11 bases between them. CDR3 length equals 14 residues. Germline V gives CDR1 MNHEY, CDR2 SVGAGI. CDR3 sequence: CASSYLGTRQPQHF. Written as DNA, the CDR3 is TGTGCCAGCAGTTACCTGGGTACGCGTCAGCCCCAGCATTTT.

In its sample, this clonotype was seen many times. The chain links TRBV7-2 to TRBJ1-6, with a possible D match to TRBD1 (6 bases). The length of the CDR3 is 17 residues. Deletions cut 2 bases from V and 0 bases from J, with 11 bases between. From germline, CDR1 is SGHTA and CDR2 FQGNSA. In DNA form, the CDR3 reads TGTGCCAGCAGCTTAAGACAGGCGAGCTCCTATAATTCACCCCTCCACTTT. Translating gives CASSLRQASSYNSPLHF.

This clonotype was found many times. The gene calls are TRBV7-9 and TRBJ2-5, with D hard to call. The CDR3 spans 14 residues. The germline V and J ends were trimmed by 1 base and 7 bases, with 13 bases remaining between them. CDR1 and CDR2 from the germline V gene are SEHNR and FQNEAQ (reference sequence). In DNA, the CDR3 is TGTGCCAGCAGCTTAGTGGTCCACCCATGGACCCAGTACTTC. Protein: CASSLVVHPWTQYF. The whole variable domain, filled in from reference TRBV7-9 and TRBJ2-5, reads DTGVSQNPRHKITKRGQNVTFRCDPISEHNRLYWYRQTLGQGPEFLTYFQNEAQLEKSRLLSDRFSAERPKGSFSTLEIQRTEQGDSAMYLCASSLVVHPWTQYFGPGTRLLVL.

This clonotype has ten or more counts. The rearrangement uses TRBV7-2 and TRBJ2-3; 7 bases are a match to TRBD1. Per germline, CDR1 SGHTA and CDR2 FQGNSA. The CDR3 contains 13 residues. Germline trimming cut 6 bases from V and 6 bases from J; bases unmatched to any gene: 6. The CDR3 nucleotides are TGTGCCAGCAGACCGACAGGGCCCGATACGCAGTATTTT. This translates into CASRPTGPDTQYF.

This clonotype was detected many times. The V and J genes are TRBV6-2 or TRBV6-3 and TRBJ1-2; no reliable D call. Trimming removed 6 bases from V and 12 bases from J, with 11 bases in between. From germline, CDR1 is MNHEY and CDR2 SVGEGT. The CDR3 length is 10 residues. The CDR3 protein is CASSPRSHTF. In DNA form, the CDR3 reads TGTGCCAGCAGCCCCCGCAGCCACACCTTC.

This clonotype came up many times. J is TRBJ1-6 and V is TRBV7-9; D is perhaps TRBD1 (5 bases). Germline assignment: CDR1 SEHNR and CDR2 FQNEAQ (reference sequence). The length of the CDR3 is 14 residues. With 6 bases removed from V and 10 bases from J, the gap between germline ends came to 16 bases. This CDR3 reads CASSAWGGDSPLHF. CDR3 bases: TGTGCCAGCAGTGCCTGGGGAGGGGACTCACCCCTCCACTTT.

This clonotype was recorded at least ten times. The rearrangement links TRBV6-2 or TRBV6-3 to TRBJ2-7; D remains unclear. V was pared by 6 bases and J by 1 base, with 22 bases between. Germline V gene lookup returns CDR1 MNHEY and CDR2 SVGEGT. The CDR3 is 17 amino acids. The CDR3 DNA follows: TGTGCCAGCAGCCCCCGACGTAATATGTTGGAGTCCTACGAGCAGTACGTC. Protein sequence: CASSPRRNMLESYEQYV.

The chain combines TRBV5-4 with TRBJ2-3; D not resolved. Trimming stripped 0 bases from V and 1 base from J, with 36 bases between. CDR1 is SGHNT and CDR2 is YYREEE in the germline V gene (reference sequence). The CDR3 covers 24 residues. In nucleotides, the CDR3 is TGTGCCAGCAGCTTGGTCGGCGAGATTAGGAGAGGACCTTCTGCCTTCCCTGGCACAGATACGCAGTATTTT. Amino acid sequence: CASSLVGEIRRGPSAFPGTDTQYF.

Concerning this clonotype itself: A much more abundant neighbour one base away suggests this may be a read error. V and J are TRBV20-1 and TRBJ1-2; D uncertain. CDR1 DFQATT and CDR2 SNEGSKA come from the germline V gene (reference sequence). With 5 bases removed from V and 4 bases from J, the gap between germline ends came to 20 bases. The length of the CDR3 is 15 residues. Written as DNA, the CDR3 is TGCAGTGCTGATGCGGGCCCCTACCGAGGCTATGGCTACACCTTC. Encoded protein: CSADAGPYRGYGYTF.

This clonotype was recorded only once. The chain couples TRBV3-1 to TRBJ2-3; 16 bases fit TRBD2. Germline trimming cut 4 bases from V and 0 bases from J; bases unmatched to any gene: 1. Looked up from germline, CDR1 is LGHDT and CDR2 is YNNKEL (reference sequence). The CDR3 spans 17 residues. CDR3 nucleotide sequence: TGTGCCAGCAGCCGGGGACTAGCGGGGGGGAGCACAGATACGCAGTATTTT. It specifies CASSRGLAGGSTDTQYF.